Each of the 27 T cell receptor beta chains below was sequenced from the same sample in a study of OX40 agonist ivuxolimab in advanced cancers. Sequencing was performed with immunoSEQ multiplex PCR; in TCRdb, only in-frame clones are kept and a portion is missing. Among about 94,000 clones listed, roughly 84% were seen once. The material sequenced was CD4+ or CD8+ T cells sorted from blood, taken in a trial of the OX40 agonist ivuxolimab. The receptors were sampled from an adult with an advanced solid tumor such as melanoma, head and neck, liver or kidney cancer.

The chain is built from TRBV7-2 and TRBJ2-7; tentatively, D is TRBD1 or TRBD2 (6 bases each). Deletions cut 5 bases from V and 2 bases from J, with 19 bases between. The CDR3 consists of 16 residues. From germline, CDR1 is SGHTA and CDR2 FQGNSA. Written as DNA, the CDR3 is TGTGCCAGCAGCCCCATGGGAGGACAGCTCACCTACGAGCAGTACTTC. As protein: CASSPMGGQLTYEQYF.

The chain couples TRBV5-1 to TRBJ2-5; 9 positions match TRBD2. CDR1 and CDR2 (germline): SGHRS, YFSETQ. With V trimmed by 0 bases and J by 3 bases, 6 bases remained unmatched. The CDR3 has 16 residues. CDR3 amino acids: CASSLEGSGGEETQYF. CDR3 coding DNA: TGCGCCAGCAGCTTGGAGGGTAGCGGGGGTGAAGAGACCCAGTACTTC.

Note on this clone: The junction does not match germline at one end; this may be a read error. The J gene is TRBJ1-4, the V gene TRBV20-1, with D uncertain. Germline assignment: CDR1 DFQATT and CDR2 SNEGSKA (reference sequence). The CDR3 is 10 residues long. The CDR3 loop reads CSARIKGCWF. In DNA, the CDR3 is TGCAGTGCTAGAATAAAGGGATGTTGGTTT.

This sequence joins TRBV6-1 and TRBJ2-3, with D maybe TRBD1 (5 bases). The ends were cut back, 4 bases at V and 3 bases at J, with 20 bases in the middle. Germline-derived CDR1 and CDR2 are MNHNS and SASEGT. The CDR3 runs 17 residues. CDR3: CASSVLRWGKGTDTQYF. CDR3 coding DNA: TGTGCCAGCAGTGTACTCAGGTGGGGCAAGGGGACAGATACGCAGTATTTT.

V gene TRBV7-9 combines with J gene TRBJ1-2; a possible D gene is TRBD1 (6 bases). V was pared by 5 bases and J by 9 bases, with 13 bases between. The CDR3 runs to 12 residues. The V gene's germline CDR1 is SEHNR and CDR2 FQNEAQ (reference sequence). The CDR3, as DNA: TGTGCCAGCAGCGCCCACAGGGAGAGCTACACCTTC. It is translated as CASSAHRESYTF.

The chain couples TRBV6-1 to TRBJ1-5, with a tentative D call TRBD1 (6 bases). The V and J ends lost 4 bases and 0 bases respectively, with 13 bases between them. The length of the CDR3 is 16 residues. Germline values: CDR1 MNHNS, CDR2 SASEGT. The CDR3 protein is CASSVGTPYSNQPQHF. The CDR3 region has the DNA TGTGCCAGCAGTGTTGGGACACCCTATAGCAATCAGCCCCAGCATTTT.

The chain links TRBV7-6 to TRBJ2-7; perhaps TRBD2 as D (6 bases). Germline V gene sequence: CDR1 SGHVS, CDR2 FNYEAQ. V lost 5 bases, J lost 0 bases, and 17 bases lay in between. The CDR3 contains 16 residues. The CDR3 sequence: CASSPSPAGSSYEQYF. Here the CDR3 DNA reads TGTGCCAGCAGCCCCAGCCCGGCGGGGAGCTCCTACGAGCAGTACTTC.

V and J are TRBV9 and TRBJ2-3; 16 bases line up with TRBD2. The germline CDR1 and CDR2 sequences are SGDLS and YYNGEE. The CDR3 is 18 amino acids. J was trimmed by 6 bases and V by 4 bases; bases with no gene match: 11. CDR3 bases: TGTGCCAGCAGCCGCACCTTACCGGGACTAGCGGGGGGGGATACGCAGTATTTT. Translation: CASSRTLPGLAGGDTQYF.

The CDR3 nucleotides read TGTGCCAGCAGCTTACGAAGAACCTACGAGCAGTACTTC. It encodes CASSLRRTYEQYF. J is TRBJ2-7 and V is TRBV11-2; D ambiguous. This CDR3 spans 13 amino acids. V gave up 2 bases and J gave up 2 bases, with 7 bases separating them. CDR1 is SGHAT and CDR2 is FQNNGV in the germline V gene.

This chain uses TRBV4-1 with TRBJ2-7; the D gene is possibly TRBD1 (5 bases). Deletions cut 3 bases from V and 7 bases from J, with 10 bases between. CDR3 size: 12 residues. CDR1 and CDR2 (germline): MGHRA, YSYEKL. DNA for the CDR3: TGCGCCAGCAGCCAGGGGCTGGGGGAGCAGTACTTC. Its protein is CASSQGLGEQYF.

V and J are TRBV5-4 and TRBJ1-2, with 9 bases aligning to TRBD1. With V trimmed by 4 bases and J by 1 base, 8 bases remained unmatched. This CDR3 has 16 residues. Germline CDR1 is SGHNT and CDR2 is YYREEE (reference sequence). CDR3 region: CASSRTGAQLNYGYTF. The CDR3 nucleotides read TGTGCCAGCAGCCGGACAGGGGCGCAGCTTAACTATGGCTACACCTTC.

V usage is TRBV4-1 and J usage is TRBJ2-3; tentatively, D is TRBD1 (5 bases). The CDR3 loop spans 14 amino acids. Deletions cut 0 bases from V and 8 bases from J, with 12 bases between. From germline, CDR1 is MGHRA and CDR2 YSYEKL. CDR3 in DNA: TGCGCCAGCAGCCAAGATACAGGTCGCGTTACGCAGTATTTT. It codes for CASSQDTGRVTQYF.

The V gene is TRBV11-2, the J gene TRBJ2-3, with a tentative D call TRBD1 (6 bases). CDR3 size: 15 residues. CDR1 is SGHAT, CDR2 FQNNGV, per germline. V was cut by 0 bases and J by 9 bases, with 16 bases left in between. CDR3: CASSLDSMAGDTQYF. DNA of the CDR3: TGTGCCAGCAGCTTAGATTCCATGGCAGGGGACACGCAGTATTTT.

V usage is TRBV11-2 and J usage is TRBJ2-1; maybe TRBD2 (5 bases). Trimming pared 6 bases from V and 10 bases from J, leaving 10 bases between. Germline V lookup: CDR1 SGHAT, CDR2 FQNNGV. This CDR3 contains 11 residues. Here the CDR3 DNA reads TGTGCCAGCAGGGGCGGAGGCGAGCAGTTCTTC. It yields the protein CASRGGGEQFF.

The chain couples TRBV19 to TRBJ2-7; 9 bases fit TRBD2. CDR1 and CDR2 (germline): LNHDA, SQIVND (reference sequence). V shed 1 base, J shed 4 bases, and the junction held 5 bases outside the gene matches. The CDR3 is 15 amino acids. CDR3 protein: CASSIAGGGVYEQYF. CDR3 DNA: TGTGCCAGTAGTATAGCGGGCGGGGGGGTTTACGAGCAGTACTTC.

The J gene is TRBJ2-3, the V gene TRBV6-1; TRBD1 agrees at 8 bases. The CDR3 has 15 amino acids. CDR1 and CDR2 from the germline V gene are MNHNS and SASEGT. After removal of 5 bases from V and 2 bases from J, the junction contained 6 bases not matched to a gene. The CDR3 sequence is CASSNGQGSTDTQYF. DNA of the CDR3: TGTGCCAGCAGTAACGGACAGGGATCCACAGATACGCAGTATTTT.

J is TRBJ2-6 and V is TRBV18, with D perhaps TRBD1 (6 bases). There are 16 residues in the CDR3. V was shortened by 4 bases and J by 0 bases, with 10 bases between the two germline ends. Germline V gene sequence: CDR1 KGHSH, CDR2 LQKENI. The CDR3 spells CASSLGQDSGANVLTF. CDR3 bases: TGTGCCAGCTCACTGGGACAAGACTCTGGGGCCAACGTCCTGACTTTC.

V usage is TRBV30 and J usage is TRBJ2-7; TRBD1 aligns across 11 bases. Germline values: CDR1 GTSNPN, CDR2 SVGIG (reference sequence). V shed 0 bases, J shed 4 bases, and the junction held 8 bases outside the gene matches. There are 16 residues in the CDR3. The CDR3 sequence: CAWSVRGTGGRYEQYF. The CDR3 bases are TGTGCCTGGAGTGTACGGGGGACAGGGGGTAGGTACGAGCAGTACTTC. Drawing the rest from reference TRBV30 and TRBJ2-7, the complete variable domain is SQTIHQWPATLVQPVGSPLSLECTVEGTSNPNLYWYRQAAGRGLQLLFYSVGIGQISSEVPQNLSASRPQDRQFILSSKKLLLSDSGFYLCAWSVRGTGGRYEQYFGPGTRLTVT.

The V gene is TRBV11-2, the J gene TRBJ2-7; 10 nucleotides agree with TRBD2. Germline trimming cut 3 bases from V and 7 bases from J; bases unmatched to any gene: 12. Looked up from germline, CDR1 is SGHAT and CDR2 is FQNNGV. This CDR3 is built from 16 residues. CDR3: CASSFTLAGGPREQYF. The CDR3, as DNA: TGTGCCAGCAGCTTTACTTTAGCGGGGGGCCCGAGGGAGCAGTACTTC.

In the case of this clone: Other DNA sequences from this sample encode an identical CDR3 as well. The V gene is TRBV2, the J gene TRBJ2-7; the match to TRBD1 covers 9 bases. The trim removed 8 bases at V and 2 bases at J, leaving 1 base unmatched. There are 12 residues in the CDR3. Germline loops: CDR1 SNHLY, CDR2 FYNNEI. Here the CDR3 reads CASGQGTYEQYF. CDR3 bases: TGTGCCAGCGGACAGGGGACCTACGAGCAGTACTTC.

Here the CDR3 reads CASSPARGGTEAFF. In nucleotides, the CDR3 is TGTGCCAGCAGTCCCGCTCGGGGGGGCACTGAAGCTTTCTTT. This chain links TRBV6-6 with TRBJ1-1; D is perhaps TRBD1 (5 bases). Trimming took 5 bases from V and 4 from J, leaving 14 bases between them. Germline V gene lookup returns CDR1 MNHNY and CDR2 SVGAGI (reference sequence). The CDR3 is 14 amino acids.

The chain recombines TRBV4-1 with TRBJ2-3; 10 nucleotides match TRBD2. Trimming removed 2 bases from V and 1 base from J; junction bases left unmatched: 3. The germline V gene has CDR1 MGHRA and CDR2 YSYEKL. The CDR3 is 16 residues long. CDR3 protein: CASSQRSGGGTDTQYF. The CDR3 DNA reads as TGCGCCAGCAGCCAAAGAAGCGGGGGGGGCACAGATACGCAGTATTTT.

This chain connects TRBV7-2 to TRBJ2-3; D might be TRBD1 (5 bases). The ends were cut back, 5 bases at V and 2 bases at J, with 17 bases in the middle. This CDR3 region has 16 residues. The germline V gene encodes CDR1 SGHTA and CDR2 FQGNSA. CDR3 nucleotides: TGTGCCAGCAGCAGGGTAGGGGTACAGACCACAGATACGCAGTATTTT. Protein: CASSRVGVQTTDTQYF.

This rearrangement joins TRBV27 to TRBJ1-1; no firm D call. The V and J ends lost 8 bases and 3 bases respectively, with 16 bases between them. This CDR3 region has 14 residues. Germline assignment: CDR1 MNHEY and CDR2 SMNVEV (reference sequence). CDR3 in DNA: TGTGCCAGCCAAACCGAGGGTCGATACACTGAAGCTTTCTTT. This gives the protein CASQTEGRYTEAFF.

The J gene is TRBJ2-7, the V gene TRBV6-5; D remains unclear. Germline CDR1 MNHEY, CDR2 SVGAGI. Trimming shortened V by 0 bases and J by 2 bases, and 5 bases separated the two germline ends. The CDR3 runs 13 residues. CDR3 bases: TGTGCCAGCAGTTACTCGATACCCTACGAGCAGTACTTC. Translating gives CASSYSIPYEQYF.

The chain recombines TRBV7-8 with TRBJ1-5; 7 nucleotides agree with TRBD1. Trimming cost V 5 bases and J 4 bases; bases outside gene matches: 2. The CDR3 is made up of 13 amino acids. CDR1 is SGHVS, CDR2 FQNEAQ, per germline. In DNA, the CDR3 is TGTGCCAGCAGCCTGGGACAGAATCAGCCCCAGCATTTT. Translating it yields CASSLGQNQPQHF.

This clone has only one observation. This chain links TRBV9 with TRBJ2-3, with 10 bases matching TRBD2. In germline, CDR1 is SGDLS, CDR2 YYNGEE. This CDR3 has 17 residues. V was pared by 0 bases and J by 1 base, with 5 bases of the junction left unmatched. CDR3 amino acids: CASSVEASGGRTDTQYF. In DNA form, the CDR3 reads TGTGCCAGCAGCGTAGAGGCTAGCGGGGGACGCACAGATACGCAGTATTTT.